This TCR beta chain was captured in a study of cytomegalovirus exposure and HLA in healthy donors. Study conclusions and caveats: Through in vitro validation, three CMV-associated chains were shown to be specific for CMV antigens. Cytomegalovirus-associated status was assigned to 150 to 200 TCR beta chains.

The assay was immunoSEQ multiplex PCR, and TCRdb's table has in-frame clones only and misses some. The sample contains about 240,000 clones, more than 75% of which appear only once. With respect to this clone: Its antigen remains unidentified.

Germline V gene lookup returns CDR1 MDHEN and CDR2 SYDVKM. The CDR3 is 13 amino acids. The J segment lost 7 bases and the V segment lost 6 bases, leaving 9 bases of the junction unmatched. The donors formed part of the roughly 110-subject validation cohort, distinct from the roughly 700-subject first cohort. The gene calls are TRBV28 and TRBJ2-7; 7 bases fit TRBD2. This receptor was identified in a woman aged 30 to 39 in good health and CMV-seropositive. The sequenced sample consisted of PBMCs. This CDR3 is CASRPGGVGEQYF. In nucleotides, the CDR3 is TGTGCCAGCAGACCTGGGGGGGTCGGGGAGCAGTACTTC.